The sequence of this T cell receptor beta chain was determined in a study of blood T cell repertoires in COVID-19. Study-level background: COVID-19 samples from acute and convalescent phases originated in the United States, Italy and Spain. Sources were T cells, B-cell-depleted T cells, or PBMCs; the material itself was cDNA or gDNA.

The authors' processing: The authors estimated nucleated cell counts from reference gene primer amplification. Sequenced by immunoSEQ multiplex PCR; TCRdb stores in-frame clones only, minus some. The V and J calls and the clone size are those of that table, but D and trimming were determined from the DNA. The table lists some 250,000 clones, about 86% of them singletons, with over 7.5% in the top ten. The sequence was collected from an elderly woman with acute or convalescent COVID-19. Sequencing was done on a sample of peripheral blood.

The CDR3 is CASSYPFGGPETQYF. CDR3 nucleotides: TGTGCCAGCAGTTACCCCTTCGGGGGGCCGGAGACCCAGTACTTC. The J gene is TRBJ2-5, the V gene TRBV6-6; D is possibly TRBD2 (7 bases). The ends were cut back, 2 bases at V and 5 bases at J, with 15 bases in the middle. The CDR3 contains 15 residues. In germline, CDR1 is MNHNY, CDR2 SVGAGI (reference sequence).